These 26 T cell receptor beta chains came from one sample sequenced in a study of blood T cell repertoires in COVID-19. TCRdb keeps only in-frame clones here, not all; method: immunoSEQ multiplex PCR. Among some 300,000 clones listed, approximately 85% were seen once. The sample taken for sequencing was PBMCs or T cells enriched from blood (not recorded which). These receptors all come from a woman under 40 who had recovered from COVID-19.

The chain recombines TRBV19 with TRBJ1-2; TRBD1 is a possible D gene (6 bases). The CDR3 contains 14 residues. The V end was cut by 1 base, the J end by 0 bases, with 6 bases between. Per the germline V gene, CDR1 is LNHDA and CDR2 is SQIVND (reference sequence). CDR3 amino acids: CASSIGTANYGYTF. The CDR3 coding sequence is TGTGCCAGTAGTATAGGGACAGCTAACTATGGCTACACCTTC.

This chain uses TRBV3-1 (or the pseudogene TRBV3-2) with TRBJ1-5; possible D gene TRBD1, 5 bases. The CDR3 sequence is 18 residues long. V was clipped by 0 bases and J by 0 bases, with 15 bases between them. CDR1 and CDR2 from the germline V gene are LGHDT and YNNKEL (reference sequence). CDR3 nucleotide sequence: TGTGCCAGCAGCCAAGATCGGACACAGAGGTATAGCAATCAGCCCCAGCATTTT. Residues: CASSQDRTQRYSNQPQHF.

The chain employs TRBV7-8 and TRBJ2-7; 10 bases are shared with TRBD1. This CDR3 is 15 amino acids long. CDR1 and CDR2 from the germline V gene are SGHVS and FQNEAQ. The trim removed 6 bases at V and 1 base at J, leaving 6 bases unmatched. This CDR3 reads CASSSGTGASYEQYF. The CDR3 DNA is TGTGCCAGCAGTTCCGGGACAGGGGCTTCCTACGAGCAGTACTTC.

This chain uses TRBV28 with TRBJ2-1, with TRBD2 identical over 9 bases. Germline V lookup: CDR1 MDHEN, CDR2 SYDVKM. After removal of 4 bases from V and 4 bases from J, the junction contained 8 bases not matched to a gene. This CDR3 is built from 16 residues. This CDR3 is CASSSEREVIYNEQFF. The CDR3 DNA follows: TGTGCCAGCAGTTCGGAGCGGGAGGTCATATACAATGAGCAGTTCTTC. Supplemented by reference TRBV28 and TRBJ2-1, the full variable domain reads DVKVTQSSRYLVKRTGEKVFLECVQDMDHENMFWYRQDPGLGLRLIYFSYDVKMKEKGDIPEGYSVSREKKERFSLILESASTNQTSMYLCASSSEREVIYNEQFFGPGTRLTVL.

The rearrangement links TRBV3-1 (or the pseudogene TRBV3-2) to TRBJ1-4; no definite D call. This CDR3 spans 14 amino acids. V dropped 2 bases and J dropped 8 bases, with 12 bases sitting between them. Germline CDR1 LGHDT, CDR2 YNNKEL (reference sequence). The CDR3 sequence is CASSQIGGREKLFF. DNA for the CDR3: TGTGCCAGCAGCCAAATAGGTGGGCGCGAAAAACTGTTTTTT.

The chain uses TRBV2 and TRBJ2-7, with D possibly being TRBD2 (6 bases). The CDR3 contains 12 residues. Germline lookup yields CDR1 SNHLY and CDR2 FYNNEI. The V gene lost 9 bases and the J gene lost 3 bases, with 12 bases spanning the gap. CDR3 loop: CASAPGGYEQYF. The CDR3 bases are TGTGCCAGTGCGCCCGGGGGCTACGAGCAGTACTTC.

The chain recombines TRBV18 with TRBJ2-7, with D unclear. The CDR3 is made up of 12 amino acids. Germline V CDR1 and CDR2: KGHSH, LQKENI. Between the trimmed V and J ends, which lost 2 bases and 4 bases, there was a span of 6 bases. The DNA of the CDR3 is TGTGCCAGCTCACCAGAGGAGTACGAGCAGTACTTC. Encoded protein: CASSPEEYEQYF.

The chain combines TRBV27 with TRBJ2-2; TRBD1 matches at 8 bases. The J segment lost 0 bases and the V segment lost 4 bases, leaving 1 base of the junction unmatched. Germline CDR1 and CDR2: MNHEY and SMNVEV (reference sequence). The CDR3 contains 15 residues. CDR3 loop: CASSWTGPNTGELFF. Written as DNA, the CDR3 is TGTGCCAGCAGTTGGACAGGGCCGAACACCGGGGAGCTGTTTTTT.

V and J are TRBV4-1 and TRBJ1-1; tentatively, D is TRBD1 (6 bases). This CDR3 comprises 12 residues. V gave up 4 bases and J gave up 8 bases, with 11 bases separating them. Germline V gene lookup returns CDR1 MGHRA and CDR2 YSYEKL. CDR3 protein: CASSRYDREAFF. CDR3 DNA sequence: TGCGCCAGCAGCCGATATGACAGGGAAGCTTTCTTT.

In DNA, the CDR3 is TGTGCCAGCTCACCACGGACAGAAATGAACACTGAAGCTTTCTTT. Amino acids: CASSPRTEMNTEAFF. This chain links TRBV18 with TRBJ1-1; maybe TRBD1 (6 bases). Germline assignment: CDR1 KGHSH and CDR2 LQKENI. The CDR3 is made up of 15 amino acids. Trimming shortened V by 1 base and J by 0 bases, and 9 bases separated the two germline ends.

V is TRBV19 and J is TRBJ1-6; TRBD1 might be the D (6 bases). This CDR3 has 14 amino acids. Looked up from germline, CDR1 is LNHDA and CDR2 is SQIVND (reference sequence). Deletions cut 4 bases from V and 7 bases from J, with 11 bases between. CDR3 DNA sequence: TGTGCCAGTAGTACGACAGGTTTCAATTCACCCCTCCACTTT. Residues: CASSTTGFNSPLHF.

The genes are TRBV7-8 and TRBJ2-5, with 15 bases identical to TRBD2. Trimming took 7 bases from V and 8 from J; bases not matched to a gene: 5. Germline V gene data show CDR1 as SGHVS and CDR2 as FQNEAQ. The CDR3 runs 14 residues. The CDR3 bases are TGTGCCAGCATCCGGACTAGCGGGGGGGTAACCCAGTACTTC. Translation: CASIRTSGGVTQYF.

The chain carries TRBV4-1 and TRBJ1-1; tentatively, D is TRBD1 (5 bases). This CDR3 spans 14 amino acids. Germline CDR1 is MGHRA and CDR2 is YSYEKL. V was pared by 3 bases and J by 4 bases, with 12 bases between. Here the CDR3 reads CASSQPNQGTEAFF. CDR3 DNA sequence: TGCGCCAGCAGCCAGCCAAACCAGGGCACTGAAGCTTTCTTT.

The rearrangement joins TRBV6-1 to TRBJ1-2; perhaps TRBD1 as D (6 bases). V lost 6 bases, J lost 3 bases, and 14 bases lay in between. The germline gives CDR1 MNHNS, CDR2 SASEGT. CDR3 length equals 14 residues. In DNA, the CDR3 is TGTGCCAGCAGCCCCGACAGGAGAGACTATGGCTACACCTTC. Translation: CASSPDRRDYGYTF.

This clone was recorded only once. The CDR3 region has the DNA TGTGCCAGCAGCCAAATCGATAACCTGGCGGGGGGAGATACGCAGTATTTT. It translates to CASSQIDNLAGGDTQYF. The rearrangement uses TRBV3-1 (or the pseudogene TRBV3-2) and TRBJ2-3; 8 positions agree with TRBD2. CDR1 and CDR2 (germline): LGHDT, YNNKEL (reference sequence). This CDR3 has 17 residues. J lost 5 bases, V lost 2 bases, and 12 bases had no gene match.

The chain joins TRBV5-1 to TRBJ2-7; 8 bases fit TRBD2. V lost 4 bases, J lost 0 bases, and 6 bases stayed unmatched. The CDR3 is 15 residues long. The germline V gene encodes CDR1 SGHRS and CDR2 YFSETQ. The CDR3 reads CASSKRLAHSYEQYF. The CDR3, as DNA: TGCGCCAGCAGCAAGAGACTAGCGCACTCCTACGAGCAGTACTTC. The whole variable domain, filled in from reference TRBV5-1 and TRBJ2-7, reads KAGVTQTPRYLIKTRGQQVTLSCSPISGHRSVSWYQQTPGQGLQFLFEYFSETQRNKGNFPGRFSGRQFSNSRSEMNVSTLELGDSALYLCASSKRLAHSYEQYFGPGTRLTVT.

The V call is TRBV27, the J call TRBJ2-2, with 9 bases that match TRBD2. V dropped 8 bases and J dropped 3; count of bases not matched to a gene: 19. The CDR3 is made up of 19 amino acids. Germline lookup yields CDR1 MNHEY and CDR2 SMNVEV (reference sequence). For the CDR3, the DNA is TGTGCCAGCCGTCCGAGGGGTAGCGGGGGATGGGCGCACACCGGGGAGCTGTTTTTT. Translated, it gives CASRPRGSGGWAHTGELFF.

The chain uses TRBV4-2 and TRBJ1-3, with D unresolved. The length of the CDR3 is 13 residues. V lost 0 bases to trimming and J lost 7 bases, with 7 bases between them. CDR1 is LGHNA, CDR2 YNFKEQ, per germline. CDR3 nucleotide sequence: TGTGCCAGCAGCCAAGAGGTTCAGAACACCATATATTTT. Encoded protein: CASSQEVQNTIYF.

The rearrangement joins TRBV11-2 to TRBJ2-3; tentative D call: TRBD2 (6 bases). Between the trimmed V and J ends, which lost 5 bases and 6 bases, there was a span of 15 bases. This CDR3 is 14 amino acids long. Germline CDR1 and CDR2: SGHAT and FQNNGV. CDR3 DNA: TGTGCCAGCAGCCCTGGGACTCCTGCGGATACGCAGTATTTT. Its protein product is CASSPGTPADTQYF. Together with reference TRBV11-2 and TRBJ2-3, the CDR3 gives the full variable domain: EAGVAQSPRYKIIEKRQSVAFWCNPISGHATLYWYQQILGQGPKLLIQFQNNGVVDDSQLPKDRFSAERLKGVDSTLKIQPAKLEDSAVYLCASSPGTPADTQYFGPGTRLTVL.

The genes are TRBV9 and TRBJ1-1; 11 bases map to TRBD1. The CDR3 contains 16 residues. Per the germline V gene, CDR1 is SGDLS and CDR2 is YYNGEE. Germline trimming cut 0 bases from V and 4 bases from J; bases unmatched to any gene: 5. The CDR3 reads CASSVGGQGVITEAFF. CDR3 DNA: TGTGCCAGCAGCGTAGGGGGACAGGGGGTTATCACTGAAGCTTTCTTT.

This clone was found a few times. The gene calls are TRBV6-1 and TRBJ2-5, with a possible D match to TRBD1 (5 bases). The V gene's germline CDR1 is MNHNS and CDR2 SASEGT. V was trimmed by 0 bases and J by 2 bases, leaving 13 bases between them. The CDR3 loop spans 16 amino acids. The CDR3 sequence is CASSEAVLGVQETQYF. The CDR3 DNA follows: TGTGCCAGCAGTGAAGCGGTTCTAGGGGTACAAGAGACCCAGTACTTC.

The chain uses TRBV28 and TRBJ2-3; 7 positions agree with TRBD2. This CDR3 spans 13 amino acids. Unmatched junction bases numbered 3, after V lost 3 bases and J lost 6 bases. Germline V lookup: CDR1 MDHEN, CDR2 SYDVKM. As DNA, the CDR3 is TGTGCCAGCAGTTTCGGGGGGTCGGATACGCAGTATTTT. Protein product: CASSFGGSDTQYF.

This rearrangement joins TRBV6-5 to TRBJ1-1; D ambiguous. This CDR3 is 11 amino acids long. Between the trimmed V and J ends, which lost 5 bases and 6 bases, there was a span of 7 bases. Germline CDR1 is MNHEY and CDR2 is SVGAGI. The CDR3 sequence is CASSRRAEAFF. Written as DNA, the CDR3 is TGTGCCAGCAGTCGGAGAGCTGAAGCTTTCTTT.

The chain joins TRBV21-1 to TRBJ2-1; the D call in the table, TRBD2, was not verified against the DNA. TRBV21-1 is an annotated pseudogene. The length of the CDR3 is 15 residues. CDR3 DNA sequence: TGTGCCAGCAGGACCCGGCGGGTAACGGAAAATGAGCAGTTCTTC. Its translation: CASRTRRVTENEQFF.

The chain couples TRBV18 to TRBJ1-5, with D maybe TRBD1 (6 bases). Germline CDR1 is KGHSH and CDR2 is LQKENI. Between the trimmed V and J ends, which lost 3 bases and 7 bases, there was a span of 13 bases. The CDR3 is made up of 14 amino acids. The DNA for the CDR3 is TGTGCCAGCTCACCCTCGGGAGGGGGGCAGCCCCAGCATTTT. It is translated as CASSPSGGGQPQHF.

This chain connects TRBV6-5 to TRBJ2-3; D may be TRBD2 (5 bases). In germline, CDR1 is MNHEY, CDR2 SVGAGI. This CDR3 contains 15 residues. With 0 bases removed from V and 2 bases from J, the gap between germline ends came to 9 bases. This CDR3 reads CASSYSGENTDTQYF. CDR3 nucleotide sequence: TGTGCCAGCAGTTACTCGGGAGAGAACACAGATACGCAGTATTTT.